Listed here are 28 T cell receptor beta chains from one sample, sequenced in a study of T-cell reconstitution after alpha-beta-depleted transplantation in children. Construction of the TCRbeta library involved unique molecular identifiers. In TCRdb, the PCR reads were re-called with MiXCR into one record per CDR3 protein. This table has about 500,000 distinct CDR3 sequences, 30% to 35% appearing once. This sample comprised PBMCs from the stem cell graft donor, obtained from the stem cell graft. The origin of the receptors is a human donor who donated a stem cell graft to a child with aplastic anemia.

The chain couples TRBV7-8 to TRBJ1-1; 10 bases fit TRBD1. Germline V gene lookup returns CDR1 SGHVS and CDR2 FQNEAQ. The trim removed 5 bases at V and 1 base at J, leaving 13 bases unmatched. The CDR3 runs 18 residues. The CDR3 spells CASSMTGGTKTRNTEAFF. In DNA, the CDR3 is TGTGCCAGCAGCATGACAGGGGGCACCAAAACTCGGAACACTGAAGCTTTCTTT.

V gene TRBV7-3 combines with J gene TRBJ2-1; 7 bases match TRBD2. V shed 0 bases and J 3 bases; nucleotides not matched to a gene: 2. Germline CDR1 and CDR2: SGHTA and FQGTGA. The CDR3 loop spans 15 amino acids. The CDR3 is CASSLTQRGYNEQFF. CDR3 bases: TGTGCCAGCAGCTTAACCCAGCGGGGCTACAATGAGCAGTTCTTC.

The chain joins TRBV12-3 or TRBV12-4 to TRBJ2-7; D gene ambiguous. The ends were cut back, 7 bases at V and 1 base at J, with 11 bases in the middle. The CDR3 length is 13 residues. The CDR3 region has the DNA TGTGCCAGCACCTCCCGGGCTTCCTACGAGCAGTACTTC. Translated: CASTSRASYEQYF.

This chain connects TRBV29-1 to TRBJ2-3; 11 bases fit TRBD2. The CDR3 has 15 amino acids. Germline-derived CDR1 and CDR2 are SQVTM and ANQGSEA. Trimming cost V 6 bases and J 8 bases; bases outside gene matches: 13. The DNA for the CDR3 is TGCAGCGTCGGGGTGACTAGCGGGATCGCTCTTACGCAGTATTTT. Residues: CSVGVTSGIALTQYF.

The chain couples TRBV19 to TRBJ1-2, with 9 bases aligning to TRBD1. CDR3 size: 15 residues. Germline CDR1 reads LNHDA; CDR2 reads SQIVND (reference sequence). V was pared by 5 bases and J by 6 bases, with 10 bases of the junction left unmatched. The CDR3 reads CASSGNRGRFDGYTF. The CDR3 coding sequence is TGTGCCAGTAGTGGAAACAGGGGGCGCTTCGATGGCTACACCTTC. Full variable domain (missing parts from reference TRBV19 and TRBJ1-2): DGGITQSPKYLFRKEGQNVTLSCEQNLNHDAMYWYRQDPGQGLRLIYYSQIVNDFQKGDIAEGYSVSREKKESFPLTVTSAQKNPTAFYLCASSGNRGRFDGYTFGSGTRLTVV.

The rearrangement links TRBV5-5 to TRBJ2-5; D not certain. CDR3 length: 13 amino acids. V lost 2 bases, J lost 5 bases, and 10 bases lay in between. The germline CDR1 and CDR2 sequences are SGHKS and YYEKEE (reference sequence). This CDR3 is CASSLLISETQYF. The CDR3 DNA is TGTGCCAGCAGCTTACTGATTTCCGAGACCCAGTACTTC.

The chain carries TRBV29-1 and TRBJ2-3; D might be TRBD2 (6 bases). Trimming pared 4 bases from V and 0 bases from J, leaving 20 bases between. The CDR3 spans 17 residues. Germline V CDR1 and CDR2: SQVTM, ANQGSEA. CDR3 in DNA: TGCAGCGTTGTTCCTTTGAAGGGGAGGCCTAGCACAGATACGCAGTATTTT. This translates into CSVVPLKGRPSTDTQYF.

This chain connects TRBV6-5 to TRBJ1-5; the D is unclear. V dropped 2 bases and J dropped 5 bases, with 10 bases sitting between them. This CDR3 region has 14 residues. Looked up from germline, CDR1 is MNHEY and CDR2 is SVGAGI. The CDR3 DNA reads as TGTGCCAGCAGTTACGGCTACGGGGATCAGCCCCAGCATTTT. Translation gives CASSYGYGDQPQHF.

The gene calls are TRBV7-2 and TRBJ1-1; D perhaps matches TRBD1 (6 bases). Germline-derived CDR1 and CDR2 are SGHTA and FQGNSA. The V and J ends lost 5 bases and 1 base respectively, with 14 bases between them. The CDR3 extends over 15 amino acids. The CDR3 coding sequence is TGTGCCAGCAGCCCCCTCGGGGGGGCGAACACTGAAGCTTTCTTT. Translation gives CASSPLGGANTEAFF.

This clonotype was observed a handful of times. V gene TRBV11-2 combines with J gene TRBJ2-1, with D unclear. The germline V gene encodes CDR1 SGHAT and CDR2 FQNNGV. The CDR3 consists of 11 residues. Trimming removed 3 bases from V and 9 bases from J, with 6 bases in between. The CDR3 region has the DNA TGTGCCAGCAGCTTGGATACTGAGCAGTTCTTC. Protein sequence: CASSLDTEQFF.

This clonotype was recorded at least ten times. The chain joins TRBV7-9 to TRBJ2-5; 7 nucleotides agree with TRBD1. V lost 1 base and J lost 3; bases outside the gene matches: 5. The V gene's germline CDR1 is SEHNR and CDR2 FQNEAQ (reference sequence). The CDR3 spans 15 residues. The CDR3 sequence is CASSLGGQIKETQYF. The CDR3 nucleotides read TGTGCCAGCAGCTTAGGGGGACAGATAAAAGAGACCCAGTACTTC.

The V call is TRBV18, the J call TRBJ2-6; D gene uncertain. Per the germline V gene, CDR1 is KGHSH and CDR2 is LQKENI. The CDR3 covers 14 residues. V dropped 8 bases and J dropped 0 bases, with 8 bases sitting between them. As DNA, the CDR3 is TGTGCCAGCAGCTCGGACTCTGGGGCCAACGTCCTGACTTTC. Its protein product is CASSSDSGANVLTF.

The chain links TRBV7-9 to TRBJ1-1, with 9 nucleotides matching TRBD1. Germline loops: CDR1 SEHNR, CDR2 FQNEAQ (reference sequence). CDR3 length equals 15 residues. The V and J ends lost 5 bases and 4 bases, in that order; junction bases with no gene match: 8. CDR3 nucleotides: TGTGCCAGCAGCGTTACAGGGGGCGCGAGCACTGAAGCTTTCTTT. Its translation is CASSVTGGASTEAFF.

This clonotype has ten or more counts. CDR3: CASSSRGTEAFF. DNA of the CDR3: TGTGCCAGCAGTTCGAGGGGCACTGAAGCTTTCTTT. V is TRBV6-2 or TRBV6-3 and J is TRBJ1-1; tentatively, D is TRBD1 (5 bases). Germline lookup yields CDR1 MNHEY and CDR2 SVGEGT. CDR3 length: 12 residues. The ends were cut back, 4 bases at V and 4 bases at J, with 7 bases in the middle.

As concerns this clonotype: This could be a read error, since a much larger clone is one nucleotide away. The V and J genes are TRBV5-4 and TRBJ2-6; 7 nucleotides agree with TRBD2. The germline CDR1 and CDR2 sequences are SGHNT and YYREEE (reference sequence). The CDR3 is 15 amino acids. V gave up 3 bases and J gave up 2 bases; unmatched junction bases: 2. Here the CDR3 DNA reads TGTGCCAGCAGCTGGGGGGGAGCTGGGGCCAACGTCCTGACTTTC. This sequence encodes CASSWGGAGANVLTF.

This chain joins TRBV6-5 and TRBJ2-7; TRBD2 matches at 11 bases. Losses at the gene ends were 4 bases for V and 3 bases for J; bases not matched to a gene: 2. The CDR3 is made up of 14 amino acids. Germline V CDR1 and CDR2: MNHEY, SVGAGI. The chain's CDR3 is CASSLLAGDYEQYF. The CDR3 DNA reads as TGTGCCAGCAGTTTACTAGCGGGGGACTACGAGCAGTACTTC.

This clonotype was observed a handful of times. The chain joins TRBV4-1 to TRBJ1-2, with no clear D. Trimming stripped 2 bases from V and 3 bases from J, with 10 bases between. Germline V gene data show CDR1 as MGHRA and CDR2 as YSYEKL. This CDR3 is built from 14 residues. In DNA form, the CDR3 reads TGCGCCAGCAGCCAATCCGGGATCGACTATGGCTACACCTTC. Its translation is CASSQSGIDYGYTF.

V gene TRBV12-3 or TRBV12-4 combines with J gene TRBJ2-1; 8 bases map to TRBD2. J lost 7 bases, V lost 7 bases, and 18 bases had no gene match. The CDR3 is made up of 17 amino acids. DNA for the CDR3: TGTGCCAGCAATCCTGGGGGTTTCGGGGGGGCTGGGAATGAGCAGTTCTTC. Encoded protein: CASNPGGFGGAGNEQFF.

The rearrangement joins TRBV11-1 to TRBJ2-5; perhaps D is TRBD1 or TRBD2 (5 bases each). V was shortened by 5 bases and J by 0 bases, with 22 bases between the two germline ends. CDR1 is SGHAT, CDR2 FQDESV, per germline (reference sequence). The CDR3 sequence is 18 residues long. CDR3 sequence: CASSPRSRSWGYQETQYF. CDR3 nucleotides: TGTGCCAGCAGCCCTCGGTCCCGGAGCTGGGGGTACCAAGAGACCCAGTACTTC.

This CDR3 is CSGAGTSGNEQFF. In DNA, the CDR3 is TGCAGTGGGGCCGGGACTAGCGGTAATGAGCAGTTCTTC. This chain joins TRBV20-1 and TRBJ2-1; TRBD2 matches 11 bases. The CDR3 is made up of 13 amino acids. Germline V gives CDR1 DFQATT, CDR2 SNEGSKA (reference sequence). The junction had 6 bases not matched to a gene; V was cut back by 7 bases and J by 7 bases.

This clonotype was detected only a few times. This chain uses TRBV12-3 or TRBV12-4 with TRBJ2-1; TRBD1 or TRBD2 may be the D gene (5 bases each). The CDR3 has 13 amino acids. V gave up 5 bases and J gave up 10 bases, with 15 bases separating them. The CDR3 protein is CASSLFFEGEQFF. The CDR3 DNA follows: TGTGCCAGCAGTCTCTTTTTTGAGGGGGAGCAGTTCTTC.

The CDR3 here is CASSRGQYEQYF. For the CDR3, the DNA is TGTGCCAGCAGCAGGGGACAGTACGAGCAGTACTTC. The chain has TRBV6-2 or TRBV6-3 and TRBJ2-7, with 7 bases fitting TRBD1. Germline loops: CDR1 MNHEY, CDR2 SVGEGT. The CDR3 totals 12 residues. V was pared by 6 bases and J by 4 bases, with 3 bases of the junction left unmatched.

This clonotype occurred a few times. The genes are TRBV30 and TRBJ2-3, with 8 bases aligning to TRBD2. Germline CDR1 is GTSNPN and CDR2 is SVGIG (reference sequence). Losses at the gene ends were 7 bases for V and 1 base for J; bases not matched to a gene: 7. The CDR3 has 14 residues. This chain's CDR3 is CAYEREWGTDTQYF. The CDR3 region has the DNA TGTGCCTATGAGCGGGAGTGGGGCACAGATACGCAGTATTTT.

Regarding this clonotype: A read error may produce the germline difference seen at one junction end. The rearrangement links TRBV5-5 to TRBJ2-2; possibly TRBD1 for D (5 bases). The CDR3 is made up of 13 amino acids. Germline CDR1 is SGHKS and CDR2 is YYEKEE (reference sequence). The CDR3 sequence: CGSSIDSEGELFF. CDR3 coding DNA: TGTGGCAGCAGCATTGACAGTGAGGGGGAGCTGTTTTTT.

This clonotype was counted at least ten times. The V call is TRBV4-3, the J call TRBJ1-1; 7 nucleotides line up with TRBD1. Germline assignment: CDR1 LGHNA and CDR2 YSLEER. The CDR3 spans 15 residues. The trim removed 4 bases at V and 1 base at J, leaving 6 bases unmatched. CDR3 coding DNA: TGCGCCAGCAGCCTGTCGACAGGGACGAACACTGAAGCTTTCTTT. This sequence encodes CASSLSTGTNTEAFF.

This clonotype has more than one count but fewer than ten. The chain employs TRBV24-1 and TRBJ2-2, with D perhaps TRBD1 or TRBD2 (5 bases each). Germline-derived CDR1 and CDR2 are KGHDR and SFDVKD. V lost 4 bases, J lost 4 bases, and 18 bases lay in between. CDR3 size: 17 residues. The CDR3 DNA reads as TGTGCCACCAGTGACCACCGGGACCTCTTGGGCACCGGGGAGCTGTTTTTT. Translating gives CATSDHRDLLGTGELFF.

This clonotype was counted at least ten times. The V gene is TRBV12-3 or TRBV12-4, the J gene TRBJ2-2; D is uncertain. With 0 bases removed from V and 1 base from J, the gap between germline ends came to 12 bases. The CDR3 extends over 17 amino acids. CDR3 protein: CASSLASSLLNTGELFF. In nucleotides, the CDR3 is TGTGCCAGCAGTTTAGCGTCGTCACTACTGAACACCGGGGAGCTGTTTTTT.

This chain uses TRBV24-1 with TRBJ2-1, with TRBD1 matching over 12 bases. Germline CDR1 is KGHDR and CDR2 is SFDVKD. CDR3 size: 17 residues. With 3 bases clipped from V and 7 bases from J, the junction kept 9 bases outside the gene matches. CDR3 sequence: CATSDRDRGLGGNEQFF. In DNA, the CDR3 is TGTGCCACCAGTGATCGGGACAGGGGGCTAGGGGGAAATGAGCAGTTCTTC.